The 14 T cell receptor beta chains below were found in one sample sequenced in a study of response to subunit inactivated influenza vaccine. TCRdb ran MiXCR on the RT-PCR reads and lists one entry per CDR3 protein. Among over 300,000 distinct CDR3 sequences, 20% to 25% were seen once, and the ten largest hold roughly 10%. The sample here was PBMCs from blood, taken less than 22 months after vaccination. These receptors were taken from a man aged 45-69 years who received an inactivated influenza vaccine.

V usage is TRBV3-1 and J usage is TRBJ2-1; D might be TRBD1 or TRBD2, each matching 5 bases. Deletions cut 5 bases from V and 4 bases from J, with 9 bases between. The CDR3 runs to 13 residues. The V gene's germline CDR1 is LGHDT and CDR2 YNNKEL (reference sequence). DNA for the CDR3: TGTGCCAGCAGCTATGGGGGATACAATGAGCAGTTCTTC. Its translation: CASSYGGYNEQFF.

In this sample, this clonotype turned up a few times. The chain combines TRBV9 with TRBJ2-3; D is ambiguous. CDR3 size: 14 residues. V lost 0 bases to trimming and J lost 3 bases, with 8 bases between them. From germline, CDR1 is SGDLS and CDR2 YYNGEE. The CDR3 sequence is CASSVGFGTDTQYF. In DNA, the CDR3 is TGTGCCAGCAGCGTAGGTTTCGGGACAGATACGCAGTATTTT. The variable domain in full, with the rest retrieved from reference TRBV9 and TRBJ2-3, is DSGVTQTPKHLITATGQRVTLRCSPRSGDLSVYWYQQSLDQGLQFLIQYYNGEERAKGNILERFSAQQFPDLHSELNLSSLELGDSALYFCASSVGFGTDTQYFGPGTRLTVL.

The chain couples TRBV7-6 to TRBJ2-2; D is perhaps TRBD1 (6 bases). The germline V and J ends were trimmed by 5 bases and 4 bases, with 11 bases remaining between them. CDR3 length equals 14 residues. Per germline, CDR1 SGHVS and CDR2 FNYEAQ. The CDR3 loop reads CASSRDIPTGELFF. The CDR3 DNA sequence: TGTGCCAGCAGCCGGGACATACCCACCGGGGAGCTGTTTTTT.

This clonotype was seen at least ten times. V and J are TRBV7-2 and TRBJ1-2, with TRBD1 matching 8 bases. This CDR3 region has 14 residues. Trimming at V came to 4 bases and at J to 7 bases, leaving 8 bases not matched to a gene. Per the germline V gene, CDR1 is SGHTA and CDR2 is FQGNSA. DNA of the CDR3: TGTGCCAGCAGCTCCGGGACAGGAAGGGGTGGCTACACCTTC. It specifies CASSSGTGRGGYTF.

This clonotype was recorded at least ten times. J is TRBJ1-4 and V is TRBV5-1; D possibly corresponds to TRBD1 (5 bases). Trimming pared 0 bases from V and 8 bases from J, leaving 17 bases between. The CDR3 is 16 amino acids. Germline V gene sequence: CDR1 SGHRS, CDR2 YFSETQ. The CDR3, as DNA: TGCGCCAGCAGCTTGGCCGCGGCAGGGACTGGCGAAAAACTGTTTTTT. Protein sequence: CASSLAAAGTGEKLFF.

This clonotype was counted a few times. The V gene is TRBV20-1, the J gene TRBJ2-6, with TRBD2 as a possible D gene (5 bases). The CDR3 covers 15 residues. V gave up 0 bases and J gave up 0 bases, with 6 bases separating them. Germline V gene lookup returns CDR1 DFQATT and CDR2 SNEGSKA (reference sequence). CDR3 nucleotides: TGCAGTGCTAGAGATGGGAGCTCTGGGGCCAACGTCCTGACTTTC. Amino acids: CSARDGSSGANVLTF.

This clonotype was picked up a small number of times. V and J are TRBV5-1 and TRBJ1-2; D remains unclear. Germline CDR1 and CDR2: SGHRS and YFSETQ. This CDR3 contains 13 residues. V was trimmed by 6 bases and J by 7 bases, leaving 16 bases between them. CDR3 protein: CASTPPGESGYTF. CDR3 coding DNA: TGCGCCAGCACCCCCCCCGGGGAGAGTGGCTACACCTTC. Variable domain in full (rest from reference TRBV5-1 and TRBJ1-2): KAGVTQTPRYLIKTRGQQVTLSCSPISGHRSVSWYQQTPGQGLQFLFEYFSETQRNKGNFPGRFSGRQFSNSRSEMNVSTLELGDSALYLCASTPPGESGYTFGSGTRLTVV.

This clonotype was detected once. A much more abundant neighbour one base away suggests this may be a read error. The CDR3 sequence is CAGSPGREQFF. In nucleotides, the CDR3 is TGTGCCGGCAGTCCAGGGAGGGAGCAGTTCTTC. The gene calls are TRBV12-3 or TRBV12-4 and TRBJ2-1; D possibly corresponds to TRBD2 (6 bases). The CDR3 runs to 11 residues.

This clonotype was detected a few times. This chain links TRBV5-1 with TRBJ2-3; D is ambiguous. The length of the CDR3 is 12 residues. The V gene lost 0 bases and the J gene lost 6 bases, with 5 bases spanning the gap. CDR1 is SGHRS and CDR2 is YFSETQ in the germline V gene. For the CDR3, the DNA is TGCGCCAGCAGCTTGGTTTCGGATACGCAGTATTTT. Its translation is CASSLVSDTQYF.

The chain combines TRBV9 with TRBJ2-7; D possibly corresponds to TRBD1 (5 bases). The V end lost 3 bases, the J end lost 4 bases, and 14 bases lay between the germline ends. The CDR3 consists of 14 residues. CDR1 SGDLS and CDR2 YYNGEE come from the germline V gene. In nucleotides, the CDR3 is TGTGCCAGCAGCGACACGCCAGGGTCGTACGAGCAGTACTTC. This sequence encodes CASSDTPGSYEQYF.

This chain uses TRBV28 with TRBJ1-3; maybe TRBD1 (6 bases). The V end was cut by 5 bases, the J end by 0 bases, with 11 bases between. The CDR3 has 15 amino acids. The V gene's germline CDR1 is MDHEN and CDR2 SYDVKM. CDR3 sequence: CASSGGDNSGNTIYF. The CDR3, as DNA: TGTGCCAGCAGTGGAGGGGACAACTCTGGAAACACCATATATTTT.

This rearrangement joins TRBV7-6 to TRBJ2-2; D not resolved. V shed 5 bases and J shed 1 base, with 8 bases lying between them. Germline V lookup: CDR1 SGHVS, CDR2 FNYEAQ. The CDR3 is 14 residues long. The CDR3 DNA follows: TGTGCCAGCAGCACCCACAGGAACACCGGGGAGCTGTTTTTT. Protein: CASSTHRNTGELFF.

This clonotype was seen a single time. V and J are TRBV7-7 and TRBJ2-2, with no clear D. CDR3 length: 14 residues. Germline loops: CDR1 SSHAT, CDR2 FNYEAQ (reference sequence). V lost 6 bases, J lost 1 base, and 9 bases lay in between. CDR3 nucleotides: TGTGCCAGCAGTTTAACCCTGAACACCGGGGAGCTGTTTTTT. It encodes CASSLTLNTGELFF. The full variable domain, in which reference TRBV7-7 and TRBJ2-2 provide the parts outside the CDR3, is GAGVSQSPRYKVTKRGQDVTLRCDPISSHATLYWYQQALGQGPEFLTYFNYEAQPDKSGLPSDRFSAERPEGSISTLTIQRTEQRDSAMYRCASSLTLNTGELFFGEGSRLTVL.

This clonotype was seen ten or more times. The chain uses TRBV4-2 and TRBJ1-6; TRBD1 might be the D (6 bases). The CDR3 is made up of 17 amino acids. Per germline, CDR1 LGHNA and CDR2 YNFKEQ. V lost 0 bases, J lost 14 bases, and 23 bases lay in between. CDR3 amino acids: CASSQDLVAGDGATLHF. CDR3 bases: TGTGCCAGCAGCCAAGATCTGGTGGCAGGGGACGGGGCCACCCTCCACTTT.